This is a list of T cell receptor beta chains from one sample in a study of post-analysis software for immune sequencing data. TCRdb reanalysed the PCR reads using MiXCR and keeps one entry per CDR3 protein. The repertoire has about 540,000 distinct CDR3 sequences, around a third of them found once; the top ten carry around 5.9%. The specimen was blood. The receptors were gathered from a girl aged 2-17 years with multiple sclerosis. CDR3s include the opening cysteine and the closing phenylalanine or tryptophan. D genes are given only for firm matches. The size entry is marked missing in some rows and otherwise reads once, few, many or a size class.

v_gene: TRBV29-1
abundance: .
j_gene: TRBJ2-5
d_gene: TRBD2
CDR3aa: CSVKRASGRETQYF
CDR3nt: TGCAGCGTTAAGCGGGCTAGCGGTAGGGAGACCCAGTACTTC

v_gene: TRBV29-1
abundance: .
j_gene: TRBJ2-3
d_gene: .
CDR3aa: CSALTSTDTRYF
CDR3nt: TGCAGCGCTCTCACTAGCACAGATACGCGGTATTTT

v_gene: TRBV20-1
abundance: many
j_gene: TRBJ2-5
d_gene: TRBD1
CDR3aa: CSANLNRGRSETQYF
CDR3nt: TGCAGTGCTAACCTCAACAGGGGGAGATCAGAGACCCAGTACTTC

v_gene: TRBV5-5
abundance: .
j_gene: TRBJ2-7
d_gene: .
CDR3aa: CVSSLAPLYEQYF
CDR3nt: TGTGTCAGCAGCTTGGCCCCCCTCTACGAGCAGTACTTC

v_gene: TRBV7-9
abundance: .
j_gene: TRBJ1-2
d_gene: .
CDR3aa: CASDRHGSDYGYTF
CDR3nt: TGTGCCAGCGATCGACACGGGTCGGACTATGGCTACACCTTC

v_gene: TRBV10-3
abundance: many
j_gene: TRBJ2-4
d_gene: TRBD1
CDR3aa: CAISGRDRGNIQYF
CDR3nt: TGTGCCATCAGTGGGCGGGACAGGGGGAACATTCAGTACTTC

v_gene: TRBV6-1
abundance: .
j_gene: TRBJ2-1
d_gene: .
CDR3aa: CASSDAYNEQFF
CDR3nt: TGTGCCAGCAGTGACGCCTACAATGAGCAGTTCTTC

v_gene: TRBV20-1
abundance: .
j_gene: TRBJ2-1
d_gene: .
CDR3aa: CSARVAASSYNEQFF
CDR3nt: TGCAGTGCTAGAGTAGCGGCGAGCTCCTACAATGAGCAGTTCTTC

v_gene: TRBV20-1
abundance: .
j_gene: TRBJ2-5
d_gene: .
CDR3aa: CSAPMGGGEQGTQYF
CDR3nt: TGCAGTGCCCCGATGGGAGGGGGCGAACAAGGGACCCAGTACTTC

v_gene: TRBV20-1
abundance: many
j_gene: TRBJ2-6
d_gene: .
CDR3aa: CSARVGSGANVLTF
CDR3nt: TGCAGTGCTAGAGTGGGCTCTGGGGCCAACGTCCTGACTTTC

v_gene: TRBV4-1
abundance: .
j_gene: TRBJ2-1
d_gene: TRBD1
CDR3aa: CASSQERGLYNEQFF
CDR3nt: TGCGCCAGCAGCCAAGAAAGGGGGCTTTACAATGAGCAGTTCTTC

v_gene: TRBV15
abundance: few
j_gene: TRBJ1-4
d_gene: .
CDR3aa: CATSTIVFRQEKRFF
CDR3nt: TGTGCCACCAGCACCATCGTTTTTAGACAAGAAAAACGGTTTTTT

v_gene: TRBV4-1
abundance: few
j_gene: TRBJ2-1
d_gene: TRBD2
CDR3aa: CASSQVGGGASDEQFF
CDR3nt: TGCGCCAGCAGCCAAGTCGGCGGGGGGGCATCCGATGAGCAGTTCTTC

v_gene: TRBV5-1
abundance: .
j_gene: TRBJ2-7
d_gene: TRBD1
CDR3aa: CASSLGTGGRTYEQYF
CDR3nt: TGCGCCAGCAGCTTGGGGACAGGGGGCCGAACCTACGAGCAGTACTTC

v_gene: TRBV6-1
abundance: .
j_gene: TRBJ2-1
d_gene: .
CDR3aa: CASSGPRAHQFF
CDR3nt: TGTGCCAGCAGTGGCCCCAGGGCCCATCAGTTCTTC

v_gene: TRBV12-3/TRBV12-4
abundance: .
j_gene: TRBJ1-2
d_gene: TRBD1
CDR3aa: CASRPIGTGNRYGYTF
CDR3nt: TGTGCCAGCAGGCCAATCGGGACAGGGAACCGCTATGGCTACACCTTC

v_gene: TRBV29-1
abundance: few
j_gene: TRBJ1-2
d_gene: TRBD1
CDR3aa: CSVGGIRGQLANYGYTF
CDR3nt: TGCAGCGTTGGTGGGATTAGGGGACAGTTAGCTAACTATGGCTACACCTTC

v_gene: TRBV20-1
abundance: few
j_gene: TRBJ2-1
d_gene: TRBD2
CDR3aa: CSARLAGSSYNEQFF
CDR3nt: TGCAGTGCTCGACTAGCGGGGAGCTCCTACAATGAGCAGTTCTTC

v_gene: TRBV20-1
abundance: .
j_gene: TRBJ2-7
d_gene: TRBD1
CDR3aa: CSAALGGQGGNEQYF
CDR3nt: TGCAGTGCTGCCTTAGGGGGACAGGGGGGTAACGAGCAGTACTTC

v_gene: TRBV7-9
abundance: .
j_gene: TRBJ2-3
d_gene: .
CDR3aa: CASSLARTRGSTDTQYF
CDR3nt: TGTGCCAGCAGCTTAGCCCGGACAAGGGGCAGCACAGATACGCAGTATTTT

v_gene: TRBV5-1
abundance: .
j_gene: TRBJ2-3
d_gene: .
CDR3aa: CASSTSGGGTDTQYF
CDR3nt: TGCGCCAGCAGCACGTCAGGGGGAGGGACAGATACGCAGTATTTT

v_gene: TRBV12-3/TRBV12-4
abundance: .
j_gene: TRBJ1-3
d_gene: .
CDR3aa: CASSIDRRNTIYF
CDR3nt: TGTGCCAGCAGTATAGACAGGCGAAACACCATATATTTT

v_gene: TRBV28
abundance: .
j_gene: TRBJ1-5
d_gene: .
CDR3aa: CASSIGAGMSSNQPQHF
CDR3nt: TGTGCCAGCAGTATCGGGGCAGGGATGAGTAGCAATCAGCCCCAGCATTTT

v_gene: TRBV11-2
abundance: few
j_gene: TRBJ2-3
d_gene: TRBD2
CDR3aa: CASSLDKLAGTDTQYF
CDR3nt: TGTGCCAGCAGCTTAGATAAGCTAGCGGGCACAGATACGCAGTATTTT

v_gene: TRBV10-2
abundance: .
j_gene: TRBJ2-7
d_gene: .
CDR3aa: CASSDSFEGEQYF
CDR3nt: TGCGCCAGCAGCGACAGCTTTGAGGGGGAGCAGTACTTC

v_gene: TRBV7-2
abundance: .
j_gene: TRBJ2-1
d_gene: .
CDR3aa: CASSLVLQSGAYNEQFF
CDR3nt: TGTGCCAGCAGCTTAGTTCTCCAGAGCGGCGCCTACAATGAGCAGTTCTTC

v_gene: TRBV28
abundance: .
j_gene: TRBJ2-1
d_gene: TRBD2
CDR3aa: CASRSPGGGYEQFF
CDR3nt: TGTGCCAGCAGATCGCCGGGGGGAGGCTATGAGCAGTTCTTC

v_gene: TRBV6-1
abundance: .
j_gene: TRBJ1-1
d_gene: .
CDR3aa: CASSDRAGERTEAFF
CDR3nt: TGTGCCAGCAGTGATCGGGCAGGGGAGAGGACTGAAGCTTTCTTT

v_gene: TRBV4-1
abundance: .
j_gene: TRBJ2-5
d_gene: .
CDR3aa: CASSQDLNSQQETQYF
CDR3nt: TGCGCCAGCAGCCAAGATCTCAACAGCCAGCAGGAGACCCAGTACTTC

v_gene: TRBV9
abundance: few
j_gene: TRBJ2-3
d_gene: TRBD2
CDR3aa: CASSVAITSGSTDTQYF
CDR3nt: TGTGCCAGCAGCGTAGCGATCACTAGCGGTAGCACAGATACGCAGTATTTT

v_gene: TRBV3-1
abundance: many
j_gene: TRBJ1-2
d_gene: .
CDR3aa: CASSPAGGTYGYTF
CDR3nt: TGTGCCAGCAGCCCCGCTGGTGGCACCTATGGCTACACCTTC

v_gene: TRBV7-9
abundance: few
j_gene: TRBJ2-1
d_gene: .
CDR3aa: CASSSRGLLRSADEQFF
CDR3nt: TGTGCCAGCAGCTCCCGTGGACTGTTAAGAAGCGCCGATGAGCAGTTCTTC

v_gene: TRBV5-1
abundance: .
j_gene: TRBJ2-5
d_gene: .
CDR3aa: CASSLEGTWETQYF
CDR3nt: TGCGCCAGCAGCTTGGAAGGAACTTGGGAGACCCAGTACTTC

v_gene: TRBV4-1
abundance: .
j_gene: TRBJ2-2
d_gene: .
CDR3aa: CASSQVSGPGELFF
CDR3nt: TGCGCCAGCAGCCAAGTTTCGGGTCCCGGGGAGCTGTTTTTT

v_gene: TRBV7-9
abundance: .
j_gene: TRBJ2-1
d_gene: .
CDR3aa: CASGVTEYEQFF
CDR3nt: TGTGCCAGCGGGGTAACCGAGTATGAGCAGTTCTTC

v_gene: TRBV12-3/TRBV12-4
abundance: .
j_gene: TRBJ2-1
d_gene: TRBD1
CDR3aa: CASSVTGRSANEQFF
CDR3nt: TGTGCCAGCAGTGTGACAGGGAGAAGCGCCAATGAGCAGTTCTTC

v_gene: TRBV11-2
abundance: few
j_gene: TRBJ2-3
d_gene: TRBD1
CDR3aa: CASSLGGQGTQYF
CDR3nt: TGTGCCAGCAGCCTCGGGGGACAGGGTACGCAGTATTTT

v_gene: TRBV6-2/TRBV6-3
abundance: .
j_gene: TRBJ1-5
d_gene: .
CDR3aa: CASSPGEGGNQPQHF
CDR3nt: TGTGCCAGCAGTCCGGGTGAGGGGGGAAATCAGCCCCAGCATTTT

v_gene: TRBV7-9
abundance: .
j_gene: TRBJ2-5
d_gene: .
CDR3aa: CASSSVEGTGTQYF
CDR3nt: TGTGCCAGCAGCTCCGTGGAGGGTACAGGTACCCAGTACTTC

v_gene: TRBV7-3
abundance: .
j_gene: TRBJ2-7
d_gene: TRBD1
CDR3aa: CASSLTGQGYYEQYF
CDR3nt: TGTGCCAGCAGCTTAACGGGACAGGGGTACTACGAGCAGTACTTC

v_gene: TRBV7-2
abundance: few
j_gene: TRBJ2-3
d_gene: .
CDR3aa: CASRLAGTDTQYF
CDR3nt: TGTGCCAGCAGGTTAGCGGGCACAGATACGCAGTATTTT

v_gene: TRBV6-5
abundance: .
j_gene: TRBJ2-3
d_gene: .
CDR3aa: CASSYAGSTDTQYF
CDR3nt: TGTGCCAGCAGTTACGCGGGGTCCACAGATACGCAGTATTTT

v_gene: TRBV6-1
abundance: few
j_gene: TRBJ2-1
d_gene: .
CDR3aa: CASSEPVYNEQFF
CDR3nt: TGTGCCAGCAGTGAACCAGTATACAATGAGCAGTTCTTC

v_gene: TRBV5-1
abundance: few
j_gene: TRBJ2-1
d_gene: .
CDR3aa: CASSLPVGASAGEQFF
CDR3nt: TGCGCCAGCAGCTTGCCGGTGGGGGCCTCGGCCGGTGAGCAGTTCTTC

v_gene: TRBV6-2/TRBV6-3
abundance: few
j_gene: TRBJ1-4
d_gene: .
CDR3aa: CASSYRRATNEKLFF
CDR3nt: TGTGCCAGCAGTTACCGCCGGGCAACTAATGAAAAACTGTTTTTT

v_gene: TRBV5-1
abundance: many
j_gene: TRBJ1-1
d_gene: .
CDR3aa: CASSLYGGPNTEAFF
CDR3nt: TGCGCCAGCAGCTTGTATGGAGGCCCGAACACTGAAGCTTTCTTT

v_gene: TRBV5-1
abundance: .
j_gene: TRBJ2-7
d_gene: TRBD1
CDR3aa: CASSLGGQGHEQYF
CDR3nt: TGCGCCAGCAGCTTGGGGGGACAGGGCCACGAGCAGTACTTC

v_gene: TRBV9
abundance: .
j_gene: TRBJ2-2
d_gene: .
CDR3aa: CASSALNTGELFF
CDR3nt: TGTGCCAGCAGCGCTCTAAACACCGGGGAGCTGTTTTTT

v_gene: TRBV12-3/TRBV12-4
abundance: .
j_gene: TRBJ2-5
d_gene: .
CDR3aa: CASTDGRAQYF
CDR3nt: TGTGCCAGCACCGACGGACGGGCCCAGTACTTC

v_gene: TRBV20-1
abundance: .
j_gene: TRBJ1-2
d_gene: .
CDR3aa: CSASWRVAYGYTF
CDR3nt: TGCAGTGCTAGCTGGAGGGTAGCCTATGGCTACACCTTC

v_gene: TRBV4-1
abundance: .
j_gene: TRBJ2-5
d_gene: .
CDR3aa: CASSQSWTDQETQYF
CDR3nt: TGCGCCAGCAGCCAAAGCTGGACAGACCAAGAGACCCAGTACTTC

v_gene: TRBV27
abundance: .
j_gene: TRBJ2-7
d_gene: TRBD1
CDR3aa: CASSLTGGVYEQYF
CDR3nt: TGTGCCAGCAGTTTAACAGGGGGCGTTTACGAGCAGTACTTC

v_gene: TRBV29-1
abundance: .
j_gene: TRBJ2-3
d_gene: .
CDR3aa: CSVWGTTGRDTQYF
CDR3nt: TGCAGCGTTTGGGGGACCACAGGGAGAGATACGCAGTATTTT

v_gene: TRBV29-1
abundance: once
j_gene: TRBJ2-5
d_gene: .
CDR3aa: CSVVAGDETQYF
CDR3nt: TGCAGCGTTGTGGCAGGGGACGAGACCCAGTACTTC

v_gene: TRBV28
abundance: .
j_gene: TRBJ2-5
d_gene: .
CDR3aa: CATLSGGLETQYF
CDR3nt: TGTGCCACCCTATCGGGCGGGCTAGAGACCCAGTACTTC

v_gene: TRBV9
abundance: .
j_gene: TRBJ2-5
d_gene: TRBD2
CDR3aa: CASNVAGGVMMGAQYF
CDR3nt: TGTGCCAGCAACGTAGCGGGAGGGGTGATGATGGGGGCCCAGTACTTC

v_gene: TRBV25-1
abundance: many
j_gene: TRBJ2-6
d_gene: .
CDR3aa: CASGGGANVLTF
CDR3nt: TGTGCCAGCGGTGGAGGGGCCAACGTCCTGACTTTC